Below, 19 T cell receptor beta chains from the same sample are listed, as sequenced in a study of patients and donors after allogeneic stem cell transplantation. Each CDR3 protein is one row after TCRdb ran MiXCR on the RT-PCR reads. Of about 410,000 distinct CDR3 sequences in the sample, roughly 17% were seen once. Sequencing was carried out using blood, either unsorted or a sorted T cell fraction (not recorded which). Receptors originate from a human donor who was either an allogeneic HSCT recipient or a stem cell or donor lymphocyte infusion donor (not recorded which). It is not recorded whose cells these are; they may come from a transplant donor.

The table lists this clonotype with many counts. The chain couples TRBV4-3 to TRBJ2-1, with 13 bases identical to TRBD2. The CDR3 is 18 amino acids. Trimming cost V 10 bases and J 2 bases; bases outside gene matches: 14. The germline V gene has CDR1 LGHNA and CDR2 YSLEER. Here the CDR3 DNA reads TGCGCCACCAAAAGACTAGCGGGGGGCCTATCCCCCTACAATGAGCAGTTCTTC. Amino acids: CATKRLAGGLSPYNEQFF.

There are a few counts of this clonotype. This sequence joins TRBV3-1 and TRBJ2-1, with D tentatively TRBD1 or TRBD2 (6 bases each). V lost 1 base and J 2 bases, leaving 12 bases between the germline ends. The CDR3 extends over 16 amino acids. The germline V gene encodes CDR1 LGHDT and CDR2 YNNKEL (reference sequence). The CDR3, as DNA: TGTGCCAGCAGCCAAGGGGGGGCCGGCCCCTACAATGAGCAGTTCTTC. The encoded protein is CASSQGGAGPYNEQFF.

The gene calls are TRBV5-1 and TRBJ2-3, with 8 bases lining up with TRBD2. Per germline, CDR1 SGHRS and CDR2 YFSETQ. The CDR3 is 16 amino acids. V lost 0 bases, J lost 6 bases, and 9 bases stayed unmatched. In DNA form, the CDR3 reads TGCGCCAGCAGCTTGGCCGAGCGGGAGATTGGGGATACGCAGTATTTT. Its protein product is CASSLAEREIGDTQYF.

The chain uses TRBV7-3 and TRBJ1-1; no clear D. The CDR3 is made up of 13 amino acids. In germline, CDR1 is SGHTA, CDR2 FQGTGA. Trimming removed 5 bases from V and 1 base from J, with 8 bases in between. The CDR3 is CASSQTPNTEAFF. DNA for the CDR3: TGTGCCAGCAGCCAAACCCCGAACACTGAAGCTTTCTTT.

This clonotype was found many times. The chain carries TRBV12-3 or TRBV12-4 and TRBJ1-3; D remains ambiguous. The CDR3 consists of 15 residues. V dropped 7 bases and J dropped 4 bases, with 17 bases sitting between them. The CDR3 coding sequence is TGTGCCAGCAAATCCTTTGCGGTGTTGGGAAACACCATATATTTT. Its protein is CASKSFAVLGNTIYF.

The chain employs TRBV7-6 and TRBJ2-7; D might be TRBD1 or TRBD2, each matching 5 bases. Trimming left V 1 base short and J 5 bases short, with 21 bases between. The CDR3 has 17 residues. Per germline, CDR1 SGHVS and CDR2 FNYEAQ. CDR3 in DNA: TGTGCCAGCAGCTTAGGCCACGGGGACCTCCGTCCACACGAGCAGTACTTC. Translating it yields CASSLGHGDLRPHEQYF.

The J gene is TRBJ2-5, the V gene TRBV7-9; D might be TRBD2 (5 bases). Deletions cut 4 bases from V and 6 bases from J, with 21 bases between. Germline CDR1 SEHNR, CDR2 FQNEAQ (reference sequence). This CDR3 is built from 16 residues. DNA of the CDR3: TGTGCCAGCAGCTCCCCGTTTCGAGGGCTGTACCAGACCCAGTACTTC. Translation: CASSSPFRGLYQTQYF.

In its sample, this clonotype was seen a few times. CDR3 coding DNA: TGTGCCAGCAGTTTAGGTTATTCACCCCTCCACTTT. Translation: CASSLGYSPLHF. J is TRBJ1-6 and V is TRBV12-3 or TRBV12-4; D is undetermined. The CDR3 loop spans 12 amino acids. V was trimmed by 1 base and J by 8 bases, leaving 3 bases between them.

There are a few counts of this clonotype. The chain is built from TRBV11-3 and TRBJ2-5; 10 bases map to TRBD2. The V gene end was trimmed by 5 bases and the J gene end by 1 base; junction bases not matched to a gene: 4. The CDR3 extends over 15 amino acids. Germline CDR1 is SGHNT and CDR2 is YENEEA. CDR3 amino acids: CASSPRTSGQETQYF. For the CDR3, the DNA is TGTGCCAGCAGCCCACGGACTAGCGGCCAAGAGACCCAGTACTTC.

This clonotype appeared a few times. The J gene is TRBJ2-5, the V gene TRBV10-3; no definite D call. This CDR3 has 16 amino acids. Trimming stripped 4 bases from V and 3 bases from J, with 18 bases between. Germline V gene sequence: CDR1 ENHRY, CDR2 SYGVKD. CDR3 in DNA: TGTGCCATCAGTGGGACCCGGCCAGATTACAAAGAGACCCAGTACTTC. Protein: CAISGTRPDYKETQYF.

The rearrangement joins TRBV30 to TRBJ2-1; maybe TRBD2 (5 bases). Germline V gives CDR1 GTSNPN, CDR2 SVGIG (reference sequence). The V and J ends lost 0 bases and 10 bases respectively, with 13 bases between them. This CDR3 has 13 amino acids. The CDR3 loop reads CAWSVTAAAEQFF. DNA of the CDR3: TGTGCCTGGAGTGTAACAGCGGCAGCGGAGCAGTTCTTC.

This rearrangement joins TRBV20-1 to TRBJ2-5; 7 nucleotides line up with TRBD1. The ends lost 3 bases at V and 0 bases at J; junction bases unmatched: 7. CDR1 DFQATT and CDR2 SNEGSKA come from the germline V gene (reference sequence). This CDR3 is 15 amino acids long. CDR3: CSARAGTVYQETQYF. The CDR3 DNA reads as TGCAGTGCTAGGGCCGGGACAGTGTACCAAGAGACCCAGTACTTC.

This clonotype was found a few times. The CDR3 sequence: CSVGMTGVHTEAFF. In nucleotides, the CDR3 is TGCAGCGTTGGAATGACAGGGGTTCACACTGAAGCTTTCTTT. The V gene is TRBV29-1, the J gene TRBJ1-1; TRBD1 matches 8 bases. The V gene's germline CDR1 is SQVTM and CDR2 ANQGSEA. The V segment lost 4 bases and the J segment 3 bases; nucleotides outside the gene matches: 7. The CDR3 runs 14 residues.

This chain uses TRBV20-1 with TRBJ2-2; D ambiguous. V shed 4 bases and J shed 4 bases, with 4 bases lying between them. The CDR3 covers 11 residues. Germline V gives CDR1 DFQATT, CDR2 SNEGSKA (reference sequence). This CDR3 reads CSAIVTGELFF. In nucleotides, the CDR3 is TGCAGTGCTATTGTCACCGGGGAGCTGTTTTTT.

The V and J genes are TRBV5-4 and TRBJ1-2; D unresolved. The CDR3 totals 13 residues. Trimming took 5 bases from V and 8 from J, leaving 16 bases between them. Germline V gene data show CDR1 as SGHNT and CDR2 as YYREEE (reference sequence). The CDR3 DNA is TGTGCCAGCAGTTCCCCACGGCTGGAGGGCTACACCTTC. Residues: CASSSPRLEGYTF.

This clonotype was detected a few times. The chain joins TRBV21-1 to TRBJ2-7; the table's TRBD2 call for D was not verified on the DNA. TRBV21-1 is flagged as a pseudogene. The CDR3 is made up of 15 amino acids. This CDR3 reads CASSKVSGRSYEQYF. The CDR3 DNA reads TGTGCCAGCAGCAAAGTTAGCGGGCGCTCCTACGAGCAGTACTTC.

The CDR3 nucleotides read TGTGCCAGCAGTGATCTAGCGGGAGGCTCCTACAATGAGCAGTTCTTC. The encoded protein is CASSDLAGGSYNEQFF. This chain uses TRBV12-3 or TRBV12-4 with TRBJ2-1; 11 nucleotides agree with TRBD2. The CDR3 is 16 residues long. The trim removed 5 bases at V and 0 bases at J, leaving 3 bases unmatched.

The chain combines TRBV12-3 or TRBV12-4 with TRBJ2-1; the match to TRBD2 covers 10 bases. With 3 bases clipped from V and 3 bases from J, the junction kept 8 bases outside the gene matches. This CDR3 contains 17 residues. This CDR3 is CASSLVAGGLLYNEQFF. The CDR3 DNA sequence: TGTGCCAGCAGTTTGGTAGCGGGAGGCCTCCTCTACAATGAGCAGTTCTTC.

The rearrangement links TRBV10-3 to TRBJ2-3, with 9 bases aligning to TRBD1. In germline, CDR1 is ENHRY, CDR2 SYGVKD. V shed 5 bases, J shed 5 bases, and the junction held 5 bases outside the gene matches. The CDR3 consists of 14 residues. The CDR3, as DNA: TGTGCCATCAGTAAGGACAGGGGCCAAGATACGCAGTATTTT. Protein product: CAISKDRGQDTQYF.